These T cell receptor beta chains were read from a single sample in a study of blood T cell repertoires in COVID-19. Profiling relied on immunoSEQ multiplex PCR, and the TCRdb table lists in-frame clones only, not all of them. The table shows about 120,000 clones, with 75% to 90% occurring only once. The specimen sequenced was peripheral blood. The receptor set was obtained from a woman aged 35 to 49 with acute or convalescent COVID-19. The CDR3 runs from the conserved cysteine through the conserved F or W. The order of the fields is V gene, clone size, CDR3 protein. Only part of the rows carry a size: once, few, many, or a class if the clone is expanded.

>TRBV6-6|-
CASSHDRQQFF
>TRBV18|-
CASSPTGGLGYTF
>TRBV9|-
CASSPYPVGSGGVYNEQFF
>TRBV6-5|-
CASSYGTGSSYEQYF
>TRBV2|-
CASYGGVAGNTGELFF
>TRBV5-1|-
CASSLSATAGTGDINYGYTF
>TRBV7-9|-
CASSLASRGYEQYF
>TRBV4-2|-
CASSQDPRGHGYTF
>TRBV12-3/TRBV12-4|-
CASRTSLDGYTF
>TRBV7-3|-
CASSGQANTEAFF
>TRBV5-4|-
CASSQGGRLAGGGNIQYF
>TRBV18|few
CASSLRQEDNSPLHF
>TRBV6-5|-
CASSSLGGSGNTIYF
>TRBV10-3|-
CAISESTGGPNTIYF
>TRBV5-4|-
CASSPDRGTDTQYF
>TRBV3-1/TRBV3-2|-
CASSQDSITNYGYTF
>TRBV29-1|-
CSARTGGYRGYTF
>TRBV9|-
CASSADGDSDYEQYF
>TRBV5-1|-
CASSFDGGGGNEQFF
>TRBV4-2|few
CASSLRVGTGDEQFF
>TRBV6-5|-
CASTRKGATEAFF
>TRBV15|-
CATSRDRAGRGNTIYF
>TRBV25-1|-
CASRGGSYEQYF
>TRBV3-1/TRBV3-2|-
CASSQGGTVNSPLHF
>TRBV15|once
CATSRESTGRRYGYTF
>TRBV7-6|-
CASSLARPGGTGELFF
>TRBV9|-
CASSRGGNQPQHF
>TRBV5-6|-
CASSSDREGGSYGYTF
>TRBV12-3/TRBV12-4|-
CASSQTGSYEQYF
>TRBV7-2|-
CASSFQGMVGTEAFF
>TRBV6-2/TRBV6-3|-
CASTPGTHYGYTF
>TRBV5-1|-
CASSFGSGTGELFF
>TRBV15|-
CATSNGLALYEQYF
>TRBV19|-
CASSIDRGSNQPQHF
>TRBV18|once
CASSPSSGGSYNEQFF
>TRBV30|-
CAWSPAGDSPLHF
>TRBV30|few
CAWSTGTGRNTIYF
>TRBV2|-
CASIGQLPNSPLHF
>TRBV6-5|-
CASSYFTGTGFTEAFF
>TRBV7-2|-
CASSLGGKIYEQYF
>TRBV29-1|-
CSVAWTGGMNEQFF
>TRBV4-3|-
CASSQDIIYEQYF
>TRBV11-3|-
CASSPTGQREAFF
>TRBV5-4|-
CASSLGQGAVGANVLTF
>TRBV11-2|-
CASSPRQTNTEAFF
>TRBV19|-
CASRDRGNQPQHF
>TRBV2|-
CASSNGLAGYEQYF
>TRBV7-9|-
CASSLAGGDYGYTF
>TRBV27|-
CASTGGGGAYNEQFF
>TRBV18|-
CASSPDRPRGTEAFF
>TRBV29-1|-
CSVTTPMNTEAFF
>TRBV12-3/TRBV12-4|-
CASSLRGAQYF
>TRBV19|once
CASSFQGREAFF
>TRBV24-1|-
CATSDGTIPYEQYF
>TRBV6-6|-
CASRTGNNSPLHF
>TRBV27|-
CATFPLVCEQYF
>TRBV12-3/TRBV12-4|-
CASSWAPTGELFF
>TRBV4-2|once
CASSLAGLRGRDTQYF
>TRBV3-1/TRBV3-2|-
CASRFGIEAFF